Following are 13 T cell receptor beta chains from one sample sequenced in a study of tumor-infiltrating lymphocytes in primary liver carcinoma. With a constant-region primer, TCR beta cDNA was made from around 520 ng of total RNA. TCR beta libraries came from three nested multiplex PCR rounds using slightly modified ARM-PCR. In the first two PCR rounds, TRBV1-TRBV30 forward primers were paired with a C-beta reverse primer, and each round lasted about 9 cycles. TCRdb re-analysed the multiplex PCR reads in MiXCR, keeping a single row per CDR3 protein. Of 45,000 to 55,000 distinct CDR3 sequences listed, around 79% are singletons. From roughly 18-30 mg of unsorted bulk tissue, DNA and RNA were co-extracted together. Sequencing was done on a sample of liver tumor tissue from sampling region 2. Subset indicated: tumor region T2, inferior pole. The receptors originated from a man in his forties with primary liver carcinoma and hepatitis B virus infection.

The genes are TRBV11-2 and TRBJ2-3; the match to TRBD2 covers 10 bases. With V trimmed by 7 bases and J by 0 bases, 7 bases remained unmatched. Looked up from germline, CDR1 is SGHAT and CDR2 is FQNNGV. The CDR3 has 16 amino acids. CDR3 loop: CASNTRTSGSTDTQYF. CDR3 sequence (DNA): TGTGCCAGCAACACCCGGACTAGCGGCAGCACAGATACGCAGTATTTT.

Notes on this clonotype: Since no conserved phenylalanine or tryptophan closes the CDR3, a read error is the likely cause. The chain joins TRBV11-2 to TRBJ1-2; D unclear. The CDR3 extends over 13 amino acids. The ends were cut back, 0 bases at V and 6 bases at J, with 8 bases in the middle. The V gene's germline CDR1 is SGHAT and CDR2 FQNNGV. This CDR3 reads CASSLERNHGYTI. DNA for the CDR3: TGTGCCAGCAGCTTAGAGAGGAACCATGGCTACACCATC.

This clonotype occurred a few times. A much larger clone lies one base from this, so it may be a read error. The chain combines TRBV28 with TRBJ2-7; D may be TRBD1 (5 bases). This CDR3 is built from 13 residues. Germline CDR1 reads MDHEN; CDR2 reads SYDVKM. Written as DNA, the CDR3 is TGTGTCAGCAGTTTAATACAGGCTGACGAGCAGTACTTC. This encodes CVSSLIQADEQYF.

Worth noting for this clonotype: One end of the junction does not line up with germline, which may come from a read error. The rearrangement links TRBV28 to TRBJ1-2; 7 nucleotides match TRBD1. Germline V gene lookup returns CDR1 MDHEN and CDR2 SYDVKM. The CDR3 covers 15 residues. The CDR3 loop is CASSITGDSFYGYTF. The CDR3 DNA follows: TGTGCCAGCAGTATAACAGGGGATTCGTTCTATGGCTACACCTTT.

Of note for this clonotype: Just one base apart from a much larger clone, this may be a read error. CDR3 in amino acids: CASSLTPQGSGANVLTF. The CDR3 DNA reads TGCGCCAGCAGCTTGACTCCCCAGGGCTCTGGGGCCAACGTCCTGACTTTC. This chain joins TRBV5-1 and TRBJ2-6; D may be TRBD1 (5 bases). The CDR3 extends over 17 amino acids. Germline loops: CDR1 SGHRS, CDR2 YFSETQ. The V gene lost 1 base and the J gene lost 0 bases, with 11 bases spanning the gap.

A remark on this clonotype: The CDR3 carries no conserved terminal phenylalanine or tryptophan, so it likely arises from a read error. The genes are TRBV10-3 and TRBJ2-2; no definite D call. The CDR3 sequence is 14 residues long. CDR1 ENHRY and CDR2 SYGVKD come from the germline V gene. CDR3 DNA sequence: TGTGGCATCAGTGAGGAGTATATTGGCGGGGAGCTGTTTCTT. Protein sequence: CGISEEYIGGELFL.

The V gene is TRBV9, the J gene TRBJ2-7, with a possible D match to TRBD2 (5 bases). The V gene's germline CDR1 is SGDLS and CDR2 YYNGEE. Trimming took 3 bases from V and 5 from J, leaving 18 bases between them. The CDR3 loop spans 15 amino acids. For the CDR3, the DNA is TGTGCCAGCAGCGAGATGGGCTTTTCCGGGAACGAGCAGTACTTC. The encoded protein is CASSEMGFSGNEQYF.

V gene TRBV11-2 combines with J gene TRBJ2-3; 10 positions agree with TRBD2. Looked up from germline, CDR1 is SGHAT and CDR2 is FQNNGV. With V trimmed by 0 bases and J by 14 bases, 17 bases remained unmatched. The CDR3 is 17 amino acids. CDR3 in DNA: TGTGCCAGCAGCTTAGAGAGCGGGAGGGGCCGTCATGATACACGGTATTTT. It yields the protein CASSLESGRGRHDTRYF.

Of note for this clonotype: One junction end does not reproduce the germline sequence, and a read error may be involved. CDR3 in amino acids: CSVGAAGTVYEHYF. The CDR3 DNA reads as TGCAGCGTTGGGGCTGCCGGGACAGTCTACGAGCACTACTTC. This chain uses TRBV29-1 with TRBJ2-7, with 7 nucleotides matching TRBD1. Germline V CDR1 and CDR2: SQVTM, ANQGSEA. CDR3 length: 14 residues.

On this clonotype: This may be a read error: a much more frequent sequence differs by one nucleotide. This sequence joins TRBV7-9 and TRBJ2-7, with TRBD2 matching over 8 bases. Germline CDR1 and CDR2: SEHNR and FQNEAQ (reference sequence). V was pared by 3 bases and J by 2 bases, with 12 bases of the junction left unmatched. The length of the CDR3 is 17 residues. The CDR3 DNA follows: TGTGCCAGCAGCTTTGAAGTAGGCCTAGCGGGCACCTACGAGCAGTACTTC. It codes for CASSFEVGLAGTYEQYF.

The CDR3 bases are TGTGCCAGCAGCTTCTCGTTCGAGCAGTTCTTC. This translates into CASSFSFEQFF. The rearrangement joins TRBV11-2 to TRBJ2-1; D unclear. There are 11 residues in the CDR3. Germline CDR1 is SGHAT and CDR2 is FQNNGV. The ends were cut back, 3 bases at V and 10 bases at J, with 7 bases in the middle.

For the CDR3, the DNA is TGCGGCGGATTGCAGGGACAAGGGGTGGATGAGCAGTTCTTC. It yields the protein CGGLQGQGVDEQFF. The rearrangement joins TRBV29-1 to TRBJ2-1, with D possibly TRBD1 on 6 matching bases. Germline V gene data show CDR1 as SQVTM and CDR2 as ANQGSEA. The CDR3 is 14 residues long.

Details on this clonotype: At one of its ends the junction is not consistent with the germline gene, which may arise from a read error. V gene TRBV4-2 combines with J gene TRBJ2-3; tentative D call: TRBD2 (6 bases). Germline V gives CDR1 LGHNA, CDR2 YNFKEQ. This CDR3 spans 17 amino acids. The CDR3 is CASSQEGYGGSTGTQYF. CDR3 bases: TGTGCCAGCAGCCAAGAAGGATACGGAGGGAGCACAGGTACGCAGTACTTT.